The present TCR beta chain was sequenced within a study of T cell responses to AZD1222 COVID-19 vaccine (dated by TCRdb to the early 2020s). For the study in its entirety: AZD1222 recipients with second doses at about 4 weeks or about 12 weeks were pooled, because spike-specific TCR depth and breadth did not differ between schedules. A total of about 240 trial participants underwent TCR sequencing, of whom some 210 received two doses of AZD1222 and about 26 received two doses of the MenACWY control vaccine. Enrollment into the trials was organized by age into subgroups of 18-55, 56-69 and 70-plus years, and those subgroups contained about 150, 27 and 61 TCR-sequenced participants, respectively.

Turning to this clone: Its antigen target is currently unknown. Within one base of it there is no much larger clone, and no base qualities were kept.

From the cysteine through the phenylalanine, the CDR3 covers 15 amino acids. Only the CDR3 portion is preserved as DNA: 45 bases, with reading frame beginning at the first base. From a lookup of the germline V gene, CDR1 and CDR2 are SGHAT and FQNNGV. Trimming removed 2 bases from V and 9 bases from J; the gene matches leave 10 bases unexplained. The CDR3 regions of human TCRbeta chains were analyzed by immunosequencing. On the study's bioinformatics: Repertoire TCRs were checked for matches against a reference library of SARS-CoV-2-specific TCRs that had been generated using the MIRA antigen-specificity platform. Breadth meant the fraction of unique TCRs that were SARS-CoV-2-associated, whereas depth meant the fraction of total T cells that were SARS-CoV-2-associated. Using the MIRA data, each spike-specific TCR was mapped to the spike region that the TCR reacts to and placed in a CD4 or CD8 class. Log10-transformed breadth and depth values were compared by one-way ANOVA with Sidak's multiple comparisons tests. TCRdb mirrors the immuneACCESS table, restricted to in-frame sequences. Some clones are absent from its copies; in checked studies, under half trace to an unresolved V gene, and the reason for the others is unknown. That table furnishes V, J and clone size, whereas the DNA furnished D and trimming. The sample includes 90,000 to 140,000 clones, with more than 75% observed a single time. Around 2.5% of the sample is taken by the ten largest.

What the research found in general, with its limitations: Because no samples from the day 14 peak response were available, repertoires could be characterized only after the peak T cell response. CD4 TCRs associated with the vaccine covered the entire spike protein, and the dominant responses were in regions 160-218 and 743-854. Reportedly, almost half of the unique spike-specific TCRs recognized epitopes lying outside the regions that are mutated in the B.1.351 and B.1.1.7 variants. In the small 56-69-year group, the increase in depth fell short of significance, most likely because of low power. After two AZD1222 doses, both the breadth and the depth of spike-specific TCRs were significantly higher than at day 0 and than in MenACWY recipients. Only a handful of AZD1222 recipients were SARS-CoV-2 seropositive at baseline, limiting conclusions about previously exposed vaccinees. Participants were mostly white British and included more females than males, and it was suggested by the authors that clonal diversity may have been underestimated.

In the paper's terms, the time point label means: baseline before first vaccination. The vaccinee samples were drawn from two UK trials, COV001 and COV002, one of which was a single-blind randomized controlled phase 2/3 trial testing AZD1222 (ChAdOx1 nCoV-19) in healthy adults. For TCRbeta chain sequencing, PBMC samples were collected from trial participants at day 0 and at day 28 after the second dose. This clonotype was obtained from an adult in good health. The chain joins TRBV11-2 to TRBJ2-1; TRBD1 aligns with 7 central bases. The specimen was peripheral blood, collected on day 0 of AZD1222 vaccination. The CDR3 is CASSLMRGRVFEQFF. In nucleotide form, the sequence is TGTGCCAGCAGCTTAATGAGGGGGCGCGTGTTTGAGCAGTTCTTC.